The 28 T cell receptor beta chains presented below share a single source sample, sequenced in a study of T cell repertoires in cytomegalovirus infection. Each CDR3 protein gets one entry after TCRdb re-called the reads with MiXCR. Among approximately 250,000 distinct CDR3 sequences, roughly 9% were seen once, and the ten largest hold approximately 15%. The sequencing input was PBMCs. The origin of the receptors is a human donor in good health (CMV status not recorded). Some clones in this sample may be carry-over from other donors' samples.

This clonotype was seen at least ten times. CDR3 sequence: CASSLGQGHTF. The CDR3 nucleotides are TGTGCCAGCAGCTTAGGACAGGGGCACACCTTC. The chain links TRBV7-2 to TRBJ1-2, with 8 positions matching TRBD1. The trim removed 1 base at V and 12 bases at J, leaving 1 base unmatched. Germline lookup yields CDR1 SGHTA and CDR2 FQGNSA. CDR3 length equals 11 residues.

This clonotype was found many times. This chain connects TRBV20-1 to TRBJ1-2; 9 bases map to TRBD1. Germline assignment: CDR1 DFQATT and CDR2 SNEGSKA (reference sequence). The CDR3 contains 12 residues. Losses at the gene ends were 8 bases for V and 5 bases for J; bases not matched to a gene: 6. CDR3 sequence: CSTTGGEYGYTF. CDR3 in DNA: TGCAGTACTACAGGGGGCGAGTATGGCTACACCTTC.

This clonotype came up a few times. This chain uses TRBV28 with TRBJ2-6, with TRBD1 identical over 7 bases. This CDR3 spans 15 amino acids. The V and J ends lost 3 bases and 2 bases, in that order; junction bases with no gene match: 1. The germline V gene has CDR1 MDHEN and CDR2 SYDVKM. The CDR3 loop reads CASSLGQTGANVLTF. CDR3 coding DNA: TGTGCCAGCAGTTTGGGACAGACTGGGGCCAACGTCCTGACTTTC.

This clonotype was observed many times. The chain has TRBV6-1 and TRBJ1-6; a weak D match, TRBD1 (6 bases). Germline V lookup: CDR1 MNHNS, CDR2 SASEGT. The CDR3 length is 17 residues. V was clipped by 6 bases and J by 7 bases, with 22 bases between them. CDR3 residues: CASSHPPGQGRNSPLHF. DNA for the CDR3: TGTGCCAGCAGCCATCCCCCCGGGCAGGGGCGGAATTCACCCCTCCACTTT.

The CDR3 DNA follows: TGTGCCAGCAGCCAGGACAGGGTCAAAAACATTCAGTACTTC. Translation: CASSQDRVKNIQYF. The rearrangement joins TRBV6-6 to TRBJ2-4; 8 bases match TRBD1. The V gene end was trimmed by 6 bases and the J gene end by 3 bases; junction bases not matched to a gene: 4. Germline V gives CDR1 MNHNY, CDR2 SVGAGI (reference sequence). The CDR3 consists of 14 residues.

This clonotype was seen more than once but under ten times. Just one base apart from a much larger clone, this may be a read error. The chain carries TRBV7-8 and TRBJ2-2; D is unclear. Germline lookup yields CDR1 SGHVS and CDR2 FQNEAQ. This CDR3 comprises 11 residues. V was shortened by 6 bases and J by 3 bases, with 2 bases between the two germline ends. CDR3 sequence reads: CASRDTGELFF. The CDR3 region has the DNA TGTGCCAGCAGAGACACCGGGGAGCTGTTTTTT.

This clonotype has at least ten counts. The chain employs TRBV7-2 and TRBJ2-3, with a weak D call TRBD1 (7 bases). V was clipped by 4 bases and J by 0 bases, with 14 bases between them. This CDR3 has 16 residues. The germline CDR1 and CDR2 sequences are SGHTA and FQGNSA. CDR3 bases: TGTGCCAGCAGCTGGGGGGACAGCAGAAGCACAGATACGCAGTATTTT. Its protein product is CASSWGDSRSTDTQYF.

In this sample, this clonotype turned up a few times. The CDR3 spells CASSQRGNSNQPQHF. The CDR3 DNA sequence: TGTGCCAGCAGCCAACGGGGGAATAGCAATCAGCCCCAGCATTTT. The chain is built from TRBV3-1 and TRBJ1-5; tentatively, D is TRBD1 (5 bases). Germline assignment: CDR1 LGHDT and CDR2 YNNKEL (reference sequence). This CDR3 has 15 residues. Trimming took off 2 bases at V and 0 bases at J, with 8 bases between the two ends.

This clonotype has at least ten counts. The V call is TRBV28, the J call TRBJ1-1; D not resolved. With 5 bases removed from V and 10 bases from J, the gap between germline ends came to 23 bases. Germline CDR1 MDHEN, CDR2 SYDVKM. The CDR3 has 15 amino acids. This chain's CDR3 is CASSRSASGNSAAFF. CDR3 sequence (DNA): TGTGCCAGCAGTCGAAGTGCTTCTGGCAATAGTGCAGCTTTCTTT.

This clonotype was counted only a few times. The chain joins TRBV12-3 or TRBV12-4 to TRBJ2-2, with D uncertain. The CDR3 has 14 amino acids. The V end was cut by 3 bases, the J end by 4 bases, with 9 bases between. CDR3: CASSLVRLTGELFF. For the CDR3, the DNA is TGTGCCAGCAGTTTGGTGCGGCTCACCGGGGAGCTGTTTTTT.

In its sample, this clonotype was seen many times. CDR3 residues: CASSLWGGEETQYF. DNA for the CDR3: TGTGCCAGCAGCTTATGGGGAGGGGAAGAGACCCAGTACTTC. V is TRBV7-2 and J is TRBJ2-5, with 7 bases matching TRBD2. Trimming took 2 bases from V and 3 from J; bases not matched to a gene: 3. The CDR3 sequence is 14 residues long. Germline loops: CDR1 SGHTA, CDR2 FQGNSA.

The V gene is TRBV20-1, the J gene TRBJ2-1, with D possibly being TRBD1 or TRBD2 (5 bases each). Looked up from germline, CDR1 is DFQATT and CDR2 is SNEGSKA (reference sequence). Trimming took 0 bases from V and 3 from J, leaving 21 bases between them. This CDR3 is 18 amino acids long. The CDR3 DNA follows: TGCAGTGCTAGAGATCAGGGTAGGGGACCCTTGAACTACAATGAGCAGTTCTTC. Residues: CSARDQGRGPLNYNEQFF.

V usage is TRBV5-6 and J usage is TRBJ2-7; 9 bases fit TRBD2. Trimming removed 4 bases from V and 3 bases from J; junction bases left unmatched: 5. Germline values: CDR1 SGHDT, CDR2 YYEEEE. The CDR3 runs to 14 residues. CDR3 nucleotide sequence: TGTGCCAGCAGCGCGGGACTAGCTGACTACGAGCAGTACTTC. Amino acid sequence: CASSAGLADYEQYF.

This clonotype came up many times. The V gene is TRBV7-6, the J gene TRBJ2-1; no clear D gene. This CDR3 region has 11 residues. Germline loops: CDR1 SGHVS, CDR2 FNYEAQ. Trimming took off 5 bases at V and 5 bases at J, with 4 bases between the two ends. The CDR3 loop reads CASSLNNEQFF. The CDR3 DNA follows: TGTGCCAGCAGCCTCAACAATGAGCAGTTCTTC. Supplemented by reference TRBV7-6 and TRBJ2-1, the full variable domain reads GAGVSQSPRYKVTKRGQDVALRCDPISGHVSLYWYRQALGQGPEFLTYFNYEAQQDKSGLPNDRFSAERPEGSISTLTIQRTEQRDSAMYRCASSLNNEQFFGPGTRLTVL.

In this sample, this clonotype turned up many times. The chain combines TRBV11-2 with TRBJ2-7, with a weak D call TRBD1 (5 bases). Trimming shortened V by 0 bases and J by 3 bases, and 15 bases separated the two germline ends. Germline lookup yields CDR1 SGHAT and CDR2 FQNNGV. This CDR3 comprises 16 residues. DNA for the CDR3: TGTGCCAGCAGCTTAGATCGGCGACAGATACTCTACGAGCAGTACTTC. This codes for CASSLDRRQILYEQYF.

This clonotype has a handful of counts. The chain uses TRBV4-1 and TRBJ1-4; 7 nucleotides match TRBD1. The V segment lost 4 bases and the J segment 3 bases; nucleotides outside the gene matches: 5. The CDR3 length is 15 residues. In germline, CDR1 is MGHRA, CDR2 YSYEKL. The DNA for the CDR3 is TGCGCCAGCAGCCGAACCGGGACAGCTAATGAAAAACTGTTTTTT. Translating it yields CASSRTGTANEKLFF.

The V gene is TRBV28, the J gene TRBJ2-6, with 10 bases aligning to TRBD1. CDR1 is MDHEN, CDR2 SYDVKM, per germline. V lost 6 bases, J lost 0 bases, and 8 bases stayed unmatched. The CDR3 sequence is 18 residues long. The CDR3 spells CASRRAGQGSSGANVLTF. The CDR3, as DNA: TGTGCCAGCAGACGTGCGGGACAGGGGAGCTCTGGGGCCAACGTCCTGACTTTC.

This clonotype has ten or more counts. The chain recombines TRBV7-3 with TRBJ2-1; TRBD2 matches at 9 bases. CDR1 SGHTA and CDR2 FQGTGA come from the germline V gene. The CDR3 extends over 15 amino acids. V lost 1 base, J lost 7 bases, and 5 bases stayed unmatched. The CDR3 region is CASSLMRTSANEQFF. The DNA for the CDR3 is TGTGCCAGCAGCTTAATGAGGACTAGCGCGAATGAGCAGTTCTTC.

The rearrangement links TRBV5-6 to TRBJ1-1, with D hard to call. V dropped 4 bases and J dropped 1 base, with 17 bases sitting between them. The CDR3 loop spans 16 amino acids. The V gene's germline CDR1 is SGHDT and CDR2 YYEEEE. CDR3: CASSEFPLRRNTEAFF. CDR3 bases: TGTGCCAGCAGCGAATTTCCTTTAAGACGGAACACTGAAGCTTTCTTT.

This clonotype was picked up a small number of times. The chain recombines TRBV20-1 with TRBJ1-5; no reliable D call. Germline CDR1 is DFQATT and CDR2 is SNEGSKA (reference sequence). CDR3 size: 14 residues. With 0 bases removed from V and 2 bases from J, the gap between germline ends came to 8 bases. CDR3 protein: CSAREGSGNQPQHF. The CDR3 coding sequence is TGCAGTGCTAGAGAAGGGTCCGGCAATCAGCCCCAGCATTTT.

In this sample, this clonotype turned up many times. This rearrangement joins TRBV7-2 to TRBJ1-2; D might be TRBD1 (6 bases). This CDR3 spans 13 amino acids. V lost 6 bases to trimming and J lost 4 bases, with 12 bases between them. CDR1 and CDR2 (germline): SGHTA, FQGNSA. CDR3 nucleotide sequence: TGTGCCAGCAGACAGGGAAGGGGCTATGGCTACACCTTC. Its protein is CASRQGRGYGYTF.

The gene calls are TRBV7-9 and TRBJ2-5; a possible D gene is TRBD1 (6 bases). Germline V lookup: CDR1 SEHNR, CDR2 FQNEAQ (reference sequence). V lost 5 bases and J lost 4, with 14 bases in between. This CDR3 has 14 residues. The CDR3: CASSPKGDPETQYF. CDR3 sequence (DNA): TGTGCCAGCAGCCCGAAGGGGGATCCAGAGACCCAGTACTTC.

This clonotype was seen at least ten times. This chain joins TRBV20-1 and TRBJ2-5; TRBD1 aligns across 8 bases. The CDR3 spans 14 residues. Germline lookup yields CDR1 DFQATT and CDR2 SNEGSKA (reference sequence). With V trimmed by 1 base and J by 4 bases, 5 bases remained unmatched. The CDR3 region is CSARVPGGRETQYF. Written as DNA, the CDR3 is TGCAGTGCTAGAGTCCCAGGGGGCCGAGAGACCCAGTACTTC.

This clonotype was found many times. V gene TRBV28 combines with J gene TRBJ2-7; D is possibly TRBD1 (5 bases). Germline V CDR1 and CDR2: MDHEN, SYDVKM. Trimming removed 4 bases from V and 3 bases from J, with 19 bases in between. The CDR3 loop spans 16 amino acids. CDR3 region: CASSSVQGHQFYEQYF. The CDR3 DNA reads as TGTGCCAGCAGTTCTGTTCAGGGTCACCAGTTCTACGAGCAGTACTTC. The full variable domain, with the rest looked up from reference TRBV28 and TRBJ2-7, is DVKVTQSSRYLVKRTGEKVFLECVQDMDHENMFWYRQDPGLGLRLIYFSYDVKMKEKGDIPEGYSVSREKKERFSLILESASTNQTSMYLCASSSVQGHQFYEQYFGPGTRLTVT.

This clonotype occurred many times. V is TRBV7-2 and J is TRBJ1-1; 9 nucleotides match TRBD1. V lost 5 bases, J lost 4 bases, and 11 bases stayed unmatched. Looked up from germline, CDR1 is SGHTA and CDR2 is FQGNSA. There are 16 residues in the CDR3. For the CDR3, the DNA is TGTGCCAGCAGCCCAACAGGGGGCGCCCCGGGCACTGAAGCTTTCTTT. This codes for CASSPTGGAPGTEAFF.

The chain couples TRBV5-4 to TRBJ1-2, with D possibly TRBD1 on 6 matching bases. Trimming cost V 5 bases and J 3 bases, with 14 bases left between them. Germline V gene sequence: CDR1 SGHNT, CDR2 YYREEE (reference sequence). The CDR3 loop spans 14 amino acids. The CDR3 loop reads CASRDKRGDYGYTF. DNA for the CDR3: TGTGCCAGCAGGGACAAAAGGGGGGACTATGGCTACACCTTC.

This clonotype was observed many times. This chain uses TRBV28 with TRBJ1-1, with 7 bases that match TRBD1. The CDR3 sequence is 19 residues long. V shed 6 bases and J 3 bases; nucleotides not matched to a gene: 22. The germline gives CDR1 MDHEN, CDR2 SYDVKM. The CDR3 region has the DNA TGTGCCAGCAGCCCACCGGGACAGAAACAGAGACTCGGAGACACTGAAGCTTTCTTT. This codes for CASSPPGQKQRLGDTEAFF.

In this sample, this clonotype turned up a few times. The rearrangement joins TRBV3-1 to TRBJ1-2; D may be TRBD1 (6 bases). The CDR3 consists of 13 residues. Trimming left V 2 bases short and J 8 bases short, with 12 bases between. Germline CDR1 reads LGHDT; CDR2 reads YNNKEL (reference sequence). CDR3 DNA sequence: TGTGCCAGCAGCCAATGGCAGGGGAGCGGCTACACCTTC. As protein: CASSQWQGSGYTF.